This section outlines one TCR beta chain sequence together with its context. The record originates from a study of blood T cell repertoires in COVID-19. As for the study in general: Samples of COVID-19 (acute and convalescent) were obtained from the United States, Italy and Spain. Sources were T cells, B-cell-depleted T cells, or PBMCs; the material itself was cDNA or gDNA.

Per the authors' pipeline: Estimation of nucleated cell counts relied on the amplification of reference gene primers. Measured with immunoSEQ multiplex PCR; TCRdb has only the in-frame clones, and not every one. V, J and clone size reflect that table, while D and trimming were determined from the DNA. The repertoire has about 200,000 clones, around nine tenths of them found once; the top ten carry about a fifth. Trimming shortened V by 0 bases and J by 0 bases, and 11 bases separated the two germline ends. The germline gives CDR1 LNHDA, CDR2 SQIVND (reference sequence). There are 16 residues in the CDR3.

The sequenced sample consisted of peripheral blood. The chain couples TRBV19 to TRBJ1-2; D might be TRBD1 (5 bases). This receptor was obtained from a man aged 55 to 70 with active or convalescent COVID-19. CDR3 residues: CASSIDHRRTNYGYTF. CDR3 nucleotides: TGTGCCAGTAGTATAGACCACAGGAGAACTAACTATGGCTACACCTTC.